These 5 T cell receptor beta chains originate from one sample sequenced in a study of T-cell memory formation after mild COVID-19. MiXCR, applied by TCRdb to the 5' RACE reads, yields one record per CDR3 protein. Altogether under 250,000 distinct CDR3 sequences are present, about 16% being singletons, with the ten largest covering 2.1%. The sample taken for sequencing was PBMCs or a T cell subset sorted from them (not recorded which). The origin of the receptors is an adult woman who had mild COVID-19 (a few samples of this study predate the infection). Cell type and time point are not known.

This clonotype has ten or more counts. Written as DNA, the CDR3 is TGTGCCAGCAGCCGCCGGGACAGGGGGGGACACACAGATACGCAGTATTTT. It specifies CASSRRDRGGHTDTQYF. This chain uses TRBV11-2 with TRBJ2-3, with 11 bases aligning to TRBD1. Germline CDR1 is SGHAT and CDR2 is FQNNGV. The CDR3 has 17 residues. The trim removed 5 bases at V and 2 bases at J, leaving 9 bases unmatched.

This clonotype was counted at least ten times. DNA of the CDR3: TGCGCCAGCAGCCAAGAACCTTCTTTGCTAAACACTGAAGCTTTCTTT. It translates to CASSQEPSLLNTEAFF. This chain connects TRBV4-1 to TRBJ1-1, with D unclear. The germline V gene has CDR1 MGHRA and CDR2 YSYEKL. Trimming removed 0 bases from V and 2 bases from J, with 13 bases in between. This CDR3 is built from 16 residues.

This clonotype came up a few times. The chain uses TRBV24-1 and TRBJ2-3; TRBD1 agrees at 10 bases. The trim removed 4 bases at V and 1 base at J, leaving 7 bases unmatched. The CDR3 loop spans 17 amino acids. The germline gives CDR1 KGHDR, CDR2 SFDVKD. The chain's CDR3 is CATSESPGTGGTDTQYF. CDR3 DNA: TGTGCCACCAGTGAGTCTCCCGGGACAGGGGGCACAGATACGCAGTATTTT.

This clonotype was seen only a few times. V usage is TRBV24-1 and J usage is TRBJ2-5; a weak D match, TRBD2 (6 bases). V was cut by 4 bases and J by 5 bases, with 13 bases left in between. Germline V gives CDR1 KGHDR, CDR2 SFDVKD. The CDR3 runs 14 residues. The CDR3, as DNA: TGTGCCACCAGTGACCCGGACTACCTGGAGACCCAGTACTTC. This gives the protein CATSDPDYLETQYF.

V and J are TRBV7-9 and TRBJ1-1; D gene uncertain. Germline V lookup: CDR1 SEHNR, CDR2 FQNEAQ (reference sequence). The CDR3 is 13 residues long. V was trimmed by 2 bases and J by 5 bases, leaving 9 bases between them. The CDR3 reads CASSLPPLTEAFF. DNA for the CDR3: TGTGCCAGCAGCTTACCGCCCCTTACTGAAGCTTTCTTT. The whole variable domain, filled in from reference TRBV7-9 and TRBJ1-1, reads DTGVSQNPRHKITKRGQNVTFRCDPISEHNRLYWYRQTLGQGPEFLTYFQNEAQLEKSRLLSDRFSAERPKGSFSTLEIQRTEQGDSAMYLCASSLPPLTEAFFGQGTRLTVV.